The 2 T cell receptor beta chains below come from one sample, sequenced in a study of spatial heterogeneity in lung cancer. One entry per CDR3 protein, called by TCRdb with MiXCR from the 5' RACE reads. The sample carries roughly 7,000 distinct CDR3 sequences, 11% to 15% recorded once. Noted time point: sample taken at primary tumor resection. For these receptors, no antigen is known. Whole-study results and caveats: Within tumors, counts of expanded alpha and beta TCRs tracked tumor mutation counts.

The starting material was lung tumor tissue, obtained at surgery. The receptor source for this set is a female donor with early-stage non-small cell lung cancer.

For this clonotype: This beta chain is an off-target read within a library intended for alpha chains, so its frequency means little. This chain links TRBV18 with TRBJ1-2, with 7 nucleotides matching TRBD1. After removal of 2 bases from V and 2 bases from J, the junction contained 8 bases not matched to a gene. Germline loops: CDR1 KGHSH, CDR2 LQKENI. This CDR3 contains 16 residues. CDR3 in amino acids: CASSPVGDSPNYGYTF. The DNA for the CDR3 is TGTGCCAGCTCACCAGTGGGGGACAGCCCCAACTATGGCTACACCTTC.

This clonotype was seen at least ten times. This beta chain is off target for a library built for alpha chains, so its abundance means little. V and J are TRBV30 and TRBJ1-1; D is uncertain. Per the germline V gene, CDR1 is GTSNPN and CDR2 is SVGIG (reference sequence). The CDR3 runs 13 residues. Trimming removed 0 bases at V and 4 bases at J, with 9 bases between. CDR3 sequence: CAWSVTLGTEAFF. CDR3 sequence (DNA): TGTGCCTGGAGTGTAACCTTGGGCACTGAAGCTTTCTTT.